A single sample is the source of the 18 T cell receptor beta chains below, sequenced in a study of cytomegalovirus exposure and HLA in healthy donors. With 60 Vbeta and 13 Jbeta primers, the PCR was carried out. The assay was immunoSEQ multiplex PCR, and TCRdb's table has in-frame clones only and misses some. The sample lists fewer than 150,000 clones; about 72% were seen once. The source material was PBMCs. These receptors originate from a man in his forties or fifties in good health and CMV-seropositive.

The chain combines TRBV29-1 with TRBJ1-1; D call uncertain. This CDR3 spans 13 amino acids. CDR1 and CDR2 (germline): SQVTM, ANQGSEA. Trimming pared 5 bases from V and 3 bases from J, leaving 13 bases between. CDR3 residues: CSVCLRVDTEAFF. The CDR3 DNA reads TGCAGCGTTTGTCTGAGGGTGGACACTGAAGCTTTCTTT.

The chain is built from TRBV4-3 and TRBJ1-5, with D maybe TRBD1 (6 bases). The CDR3 has 15 residues. In germline, CDR1 is LGHNA, CDR2 YSLEER. The ends were cut back, 0 bases at V and 7 bases at J, with 13 bases in the middle. Here the CDR3 DNA reads TGCGCCAGCAGCCAAGATGTTGGGGGCGGACAGCCCCAGCATTTT. It translates to CASSQDVGGGQPQHF.

This clone has just a few counts. The chain has TRBV4-3 and TRBJ2-7; 8 positions agree with TRBD2. V lost 4 bases and J lost 2; bases outside the gene matches: 4. Germline CDR1 is LGHNA and CDR2 is YSLEER. The CDR3 runs 14 residues. CDR3 bases: TGCGCCAGCAGCCTGGGGACTAGGCCCTACGAGCAGTACTTC. Its protein is CASSLGTRPYEQYF.

This clone was seen only once. The V call is TRBV6-1, the J call TRBJ1-1; 10 nucleotides agree with TRBD1. The germline V gene has CDR1 MNHNS and CDR2 SASEGT. Unmatched junction bases numbered 6, after V lost 7 bases and J lost 4 bases. The CDR3 is 14 amino acids. The CDR3 nucleotides are TGTGCCAGCATAAAGGACAGGGGGAGCACTGAAGCTTTCTTT. Protein: CASIKDRGSTEAFF.

V and J are TRBV5-4 and TRBJ1-6, with D unresolved. V was shortened by 2 bases and J by 9 bases, with 12 bases between the two germline ends. The CDR3 has 14 residues. Per germline, CDR1 SGHNT and CDR2 YYREEE (reference sequence). CDR3: CASSFEGGGSPLHF. CDR3 nucleotides: TGTGCCAGCAGCTTTGAGGGTGGTGGTTCACCCCTCCACTTT.

This chain connects TRBV19 to TRBJ1-4; TRBD1 agrees at 7 bases. V trimming: 1 base; J trimming: 6 bases; junction bases outside the gene matches: 5. The length of the CDR3 is 15 residues. Germline V CDR1 and CDR2: LNHDA, SQIVND (reference sequence). CDR3 DNA: TGTGCCAGTAGTATAGCGGGTACAGGGGATGAAAAACTGTTTTTT. Translated: CASSIAGTGDEKLFF.

The V call is TRBV18, the J call TRBJ2-3, with a possible D match to TRBD1 (5 bases). In germline, CDR1 is KGHSH, CDR2 LQKENI. This CDR3 spans 13 amino acids. V was pared by 7 bases and J by 6 bases, with 14 bases between. CDR3 coding DNA: TGTGCCAGCTTCATACAGGCAATCGATACGCAGTATTTT. Protein product: CASFIQAIDTQYF.

J is TRBJ2-7 and V is TRBV18, with D possibly TRBD1 on 6 matching bases. Trimming left V 2 bases short and J 5 bases short, with 13 bases between. The CDR3 extends over 14 amino acids. Germline CDR1 is KGHSH and CDR2 is LQKENI. Here the CDR3 DNA reads TGTGCCAGCTCACCAATAGGACAGAACGACGAGCAGTACTTC. Its translation is CASSPIGQNDEQYF. Full variable domain (outside the CDR3, taken from reference TRBV18 and TRBJ2-7): NAGVMQNPRHLVRRRGQEARLRCSPMKGHSHVYWYRQLPEEGLKFMVYLQKENIIDESGMPKERFSAEFPKEGPSILRIQQVVRGDSAAYFCASSPIGQNDEQYFGPGTRLTVT.

The rearrangement links TRBV7-9 to TRBJ2-1; D is perhaps TRBD2 (6 bases). This CDR3 has 17 residues. V was cut by 5 bases and J by 3 bases, with 20 bases left in between. Germline V lookup: CDR1 SEHNR, CDR2 FQNEAQ (reference sequence). The CDR3 sequence: CASSPPLERAIYNEQFF. The CDR3 region has the DNA TGTGCCAGCAGCCCACCCCTGGAGCGGGCGATCTACAATGAGCAGTTCTTC.

V gene TRBV11-2 combines with J gene TRBJ2-7, with 8 bases matching TRBD2. V was clipped by 5 bases and J by 2 bases; unmatched bases: 11. Germline lookup yields CDR1 SGHAT and CDR2 FQNNGV. This CDR3 region has 16 residues. CDR3 bases: TGTGCCAGCAGCACCCGAGGGTCGGGAGGGCCCTACGAGCAGTACTTC. Its protein product is CASSTRGSGGPYEQYF.

A note on this clone: A junction boundary mismatches the germline segment, possibly from a read error. The chain carries TRBV6-1 and TRBJ2-4, with D perhaps TRBD2 (6 bases). In germline, CDR1 is MNHNS, CDR2 SASEGT. This CDR3 has 12 amino acids. DNA for the CDR3: TGTGCCAGCAGTGTGGCTAGCGAGGACGCTTCCTTC. Its translation: CASSVASEDASF.

This chain uses TRBV6-5 with TRBJ1-2; TRBD1 matches at 8 bases. After removal of 7 bases from V and 1 base from J, the junction contained 2 bases not matched to a gene. The length of the CDR3 is 13 residues. In germline, CDR1 is MNHEY, CDR2 SVGAGI. The CDR3 loop is CASTRGLNYGYTF. In DNA, the CDR3 is TGTGCCAGCACCAGGGGGCTTAACTATGGCTACACCTTC.

V usage is TRBV2 and J usage is TRBJ2-2; no clear D. V lost 1 base, J lost 3 bases, and 6 bases lay in between. Germline CDR1 SNHLY, CDR2 FYNNEI. The CDR3 runs to 14 residues. The CDR3 nucleotides read TGTGCCAGCAGTGAAGACAGATACACCGGGGAGCTGTTTTTT. It encodes CASSEDRYTGELFF.

This clone was detected a few times. The chain has TRBV9 and TRBJ2-7; TRBD2 aligns across 13 bases. The germline gives CDR1 SGDLS, CDR2 YYNGEE. The CDR3 runs to 15 residues. Trimming cost V 0 bases and J 4 bases; bases outside gene matches: 1. The CDR3 sequence: CASSVGGLAGYEQYF. The CDR3 DNA reads TGTGCCAGCAGCGTAGGGGGACTAGCGGGGTACGAGCAGTACTTC.

The chain is built from TRBV6-5 and TRBJ2-5; no clear D gene. This CDR3 comprises 14 residues. CDR1 is MNHEY, CDR2 SVGAGI, per germline. The germline V and J ends were trimmed by 6 bases and 0 bases, with 11 bases remaining between them. For the CDR3, the DNA is TGTGCCAGCAGGCGGCACTGGAACCAAGAGACCCAGTACTTC. Its protein product is CASRRHWNQETQYF.

The rearrangement joins TRBV7-8 to TRBJ2-1; TRBD2 matches 10 bases. J gave up 2 bases and V 7 bases, and 5 bases lay outside the gene matches. Per the germline V gene, CDR1 is SGHVS and CDR2 is FQNEAQ. The CDR3 runs to 15 residues. In nucleotides, the CDR3 is TGTGCCAGCACCCTAGCGGGGGCCGCCTACAATGAGCAGTTCTTC. Protein product: CASTLAGAAYNEQFF.

This chain connects TRBV27 to TRBJ2-7, with 7 bases that match TRBD1. In germline, CDR1 is MNHEY, CDR2 SMNVEV (reference sequence). The CDR3 sequence is 15 residues long. V lost 3 bases to trimming and J lost 2 bases; unmatched junction nucleotides: 7. CDR3 protein: CASSFATGSPYEQYF. The CDR3 nucleotides are TGTGCCAGCAGTTTCGCGACAGGGAGTCCCTACGAGCAGTACTTC.

This chain links TRBV28 with TRBJ1-3, with D perhaps matching TRBD1 (5 bases). Trimming removed 2 bases from V and 4 bases from J, with 9 bases in between. This CDR3 has 14 amino acids. The germline V gene has CDR1 MDHEN and CDR2 SYDVKM. The chain's CDR3 is CASSLPRAGNTIYF. CDR3 coding DNA: TGTGCCAGCAGTTTACCCAGGGCCGGAAACACCATATATTTT.